This TCR beta chain emerged from a study of cytomegalovirus exposure and HLA in healthy donors. Study-level findings and limits: A later analysis, which compared TCR beta chains of equal frequency, found the HLA-associated ones more clonally expanded. Some public TCRs appeared in many individuals, while most sequences were rare.

CDR3 length equals 15 residues. V was pared by 4 bases and J by 7 bases, with 13 bases of the junction left unmatched. Germline V gene data show CDR1 as MNHNS and CDR2 as SASEGT. This PCR relied on a set of 60 Vbeta primers and 13 Jbeta primers. Clones were read by immunoSEQ multiplex PCR, and TCRdb kept only the in-frame ones, dropping some. The sample includes about 160,000 clones, around 84% of them seen just once. Details on this clone: What it binds is not known.

The chain employs TRBV6-1 and TRBJ2-7; 7 bases agree with TRBD1. Input material: PBMCs. The clonotype originates from a man aged 45-60 years in good health and CMV-seropositive. CDR3 amino acids: CASSVRQGEPREQYF. CDR3 nucleotide sequence: TGTGCCAGCAGTGTAAGGCAGGGGGAGCCGCGGGAGCAGTACTTC.